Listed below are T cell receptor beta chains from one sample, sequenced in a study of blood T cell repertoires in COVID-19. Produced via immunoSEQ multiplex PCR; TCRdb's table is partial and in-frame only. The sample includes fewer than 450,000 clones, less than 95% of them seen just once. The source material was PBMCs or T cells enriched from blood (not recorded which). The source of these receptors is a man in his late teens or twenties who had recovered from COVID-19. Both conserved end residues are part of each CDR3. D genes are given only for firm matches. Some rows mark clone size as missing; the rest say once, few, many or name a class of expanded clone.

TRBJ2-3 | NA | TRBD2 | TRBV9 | TGTGCCAGCAGCGTAGCGGGGGGGCCAGATACGCAGTATTTT | CASSVAGGPDTQYF
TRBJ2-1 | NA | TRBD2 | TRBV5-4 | TGTGCCAGCATCGACGGGACTAGCGGGAGCCGCGGGAATGAGCAGTTCTTC | CASIDGTSGSRGNEQFF
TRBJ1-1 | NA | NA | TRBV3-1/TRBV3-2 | TGTGCCAGCAGCCAAGGCGTGGAGACTGAAGCTTTCTTT | CASSQGVETEAFF
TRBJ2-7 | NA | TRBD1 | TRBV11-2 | TGTGCCAGCAGCAAGGGGGCTACGAGGCAGTACTTC | CASSKGATRQYF
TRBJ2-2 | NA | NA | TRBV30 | TGTGCCTGGAGTGTACCTAGCCACACCGGGGAGCTGTTTTTT | CAWSVPSHTGELFF
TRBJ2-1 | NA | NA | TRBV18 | TGTGCCAGCTCACCCCCCCCGCAGGGGTCGTACAATGAGCAGTTCTTC | CASSPPPQGSYNEQFF
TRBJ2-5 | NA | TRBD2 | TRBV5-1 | TGCGCCAGCAGCGAAGCGGGGAGACCACAAGAGACCCAGTACTTC | CASSEAGRPQETQYF
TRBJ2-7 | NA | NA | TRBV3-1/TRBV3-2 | TGTGCCAGCAGCTACCGGGAGACGGGCTCCTACGAGCAGTACTTC | CASSYRETGSYEQYF
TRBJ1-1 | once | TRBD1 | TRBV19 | TGTGCCAGTAGTATCCCGGGCAGGGGGCGGACTGAAGCTTTCTTT | CASSIPGRGRTEAFF
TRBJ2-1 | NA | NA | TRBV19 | TGTGCCAGTAGGCCTCGAACGGGATGGTGGGAGCAGTTCTTC | CASRPRTGWWEQFF
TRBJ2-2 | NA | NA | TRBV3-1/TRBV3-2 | TGTGCCAGCAGCCAAGTGGGGCCCGGGGAGCTGTTTTTT | CASSQVGPGELFF
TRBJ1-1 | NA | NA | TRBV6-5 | TGTGCCAGCCTTGCAGGACTGAAGACTGAAGCTTTCTTT | CASLAGLKTEAFF
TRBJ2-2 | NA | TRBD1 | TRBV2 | TGTGCCAGCAGCTATAAACAGGGGACGGCCGGGGAGCTGTTTTTT | CASSYKQGTAGELFF
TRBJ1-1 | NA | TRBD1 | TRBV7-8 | TGTGCCAGCAGCTTCATACCACAGGGGAAGAACACTGAAGCTTTCTTT | CASSFIPQGKNTEAFF
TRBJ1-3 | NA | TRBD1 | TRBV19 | TGTGCCAGTAGTATCCTCGGGACAGGGGGCAACTCTGGAAACACCATATATTTT | CASSILGTGGNSGNTIYF
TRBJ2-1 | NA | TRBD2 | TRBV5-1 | TGCGCCAGCAGCTTATCGGCTAGCGGGAGTTACTATGAGCAGTTCTTC | CASSLSASGSYYEQFF
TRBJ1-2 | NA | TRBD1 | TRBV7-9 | TGTGCCAGCAGCTCTGGACAGGGGGCCCATGGCTACACCTTC | CASSSGQGAHGYTF
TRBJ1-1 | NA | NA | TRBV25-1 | TGTGCCAGCAGTGAATCTGGGGCTACTGAAGCTTTCTTT | CASSESGATEAFF
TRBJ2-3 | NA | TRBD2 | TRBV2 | TGTGCCAGCAGTAAAGGGACTAGCGGGCGTGCAGATACGCAGTATTTT | CASSKGTSGRADTQYF
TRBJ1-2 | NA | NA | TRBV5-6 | TGTGCCAGCAGCCCGAGGGGGGGTGGCTACACCTTC | CASSPRGGGYTF
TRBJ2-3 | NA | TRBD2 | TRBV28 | TGTGCCAGCACCCCCAGGGACTACCGCACAGATACGCAGTATTTT | CASTPRDYRTDTQYF
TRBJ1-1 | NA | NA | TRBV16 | TGTGCCAGCAGCCAATCCGCGGCGCCGGGCACTGAAGCTTTCTTT | CASSQSAAPGTEAFF
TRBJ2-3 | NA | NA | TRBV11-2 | TGTGCCAGCAGCTTAGGTGGGGCGGATACGCAGTATTTT | CASSLGGADTQYF
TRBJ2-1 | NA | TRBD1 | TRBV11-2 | TGTGCCAGCAGCCTAATGGGACAGAAAGTCAATGAGCAGTTCTTC | CASSLMGQKVNEQFF
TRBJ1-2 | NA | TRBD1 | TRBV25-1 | TGTGCCAGCAGTGCACAGGGGACAGCGGGCAGGCGCACCTTC | CASSAQGTAGRRTF
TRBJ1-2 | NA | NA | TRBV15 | TGTGCCACCAGCAGACGGGGTGACTATGGCTACACCTTC | CATSRRGDYGYTF
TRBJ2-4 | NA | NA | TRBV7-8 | TGTGCCAGCAGCTTATACCGGCAGGGGGGTCACATTCAGTACTTC | CASSLYRQGGHIQYF
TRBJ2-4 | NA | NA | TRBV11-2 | TGTGCCAGCAGCTTAGATTGGAGGGTCGTTGTAGCCAAAAACATTCAGTACTTC | CASSLDWRVVVAKNIQYF
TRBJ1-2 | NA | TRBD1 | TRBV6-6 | TGTGCCAGCAGTCCCCCCGGGACAGGGTATTCGAGCTATGGCTACACCTTC | CASSPPGTGYSSYGYTF
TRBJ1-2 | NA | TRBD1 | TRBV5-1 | TGCGCCAGCAGCTCCCCGGGACAGGGGGCAATCTCTGGCTACACCTTC | CASSSPGQGAISGYTF
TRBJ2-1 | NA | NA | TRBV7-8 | TGTGCCAGCAGCTTACAGTTGGGCGATGAGCAGTTCTTC | CASSLQLGDEQFF
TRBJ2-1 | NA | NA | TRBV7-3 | TGTGCCAGCAGCCCCGGAGGGGACTACAATGAGCAGTTCTTC | CASSPGGDYNEQFF
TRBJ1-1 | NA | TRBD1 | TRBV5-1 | TGCGCCAGCAGTTCCGGACAGGGGAGAGGGGGGAACACTGAAGCTTTCTTT | CASSSGQGRGGNTEAFF